These 5 T cell receptor beta chains were all obtained from the same sample, sequenced in a study of graft-versus-host responses after intestinal transplantation. Antigens of these TCRs are unknown. TCRdb's table, derived via immunoSEQ multiplex PCR, lists solely in-frame clones and lacks some. The sample lists over 120,000 clones; about nine tenths were seen once. This material consisted of unstimulated CD4+ T cells sorted from spleen or lymph node cells, taken before intestinal transplant. The receptors shown here come from a human donor who received an intestinal transplant.

The gene calls are TRBV27 and TRBJ2-2; D may match TRBD1 or TRBD2 (5 bases each). Germline-derived CDR1 and CDR2 are MNHEY and SMNVEV (reference sequence). V was shortened by 4 bases and J by 4 bases, with 16 bases between the two germline ends. The CDR3 runs 16 residues. CDR3 region: CASSWSRGAGTGELFF. DNA for the CDR3: TGTGCCAGCAGTTGGTCTAGGGGCGCGGGCACCGGGGAGCTGTTTTTT.

This chain joins TRBV4-2 and TRBJ2-2, with D uncertain. CDR3 length equals 14 residues. The V end lost 1 base, the J end lost 3 bases, and 6 bases lay between the germline ends. Germline V CDR1 and CDR2: LGHNA, YNFKEQ. The CDR3 here is CASSQGQYTGELFF. Here the CDR3 DNA reads TGTGCCAGCAGCCAAGGCCAGTACACCGGGGAGCTGTTTTTT.

V and J are TRBV30 and TRBJ1-6, with D possibly being TRBD1 (5 bases). Germline values: CDR1 GTSNPN, CDR2 SVGIG (reference sequence). The CDR3 runs to 15 residues. V was shortened by 2 bases and J by 0 bases, with 8 bases between the two germline ends. CDR3: CAWSPGFSYNSPLHF. The CDR3 DNA reads as TGTGCCTGGAGTCCAGGGTTCTCCTATAATTCACCCCTCCACTTT.

The chain's CDR3 is CASSPRGESNQPQHF. CDR3 in DNA: TGTGCCAGCAGTCCCCGTGGGGAAAGCAATCAGCCCCAGCATTTT. The rearrangement joins TRBV28 to TRBJ1-5, with D uncertain. Trimming cost V 5 bases and J 1 base, with 12 bases left between them. CDR1 MDHEN and CDR2 SYDVKM come from the germline V gene. This CDR3 comprises 15 residues.

This chain connects TRBV2 to TRBJ2-7; 7 bases are shared with TRBD1. V gave up 8 bases and J gave up 4 bases; unmatched junction bases: 11. Germline V gives CDR1 SNHLY, CDR2 FYNNEI. This CDR3 has 14 residues. In DNA form, the CDR3 reads TGTGCCAGCGATTCAGGCCAGGGGGTATACGAGCAGTACTTC. Protein: CASDSGQGVYEQYF.